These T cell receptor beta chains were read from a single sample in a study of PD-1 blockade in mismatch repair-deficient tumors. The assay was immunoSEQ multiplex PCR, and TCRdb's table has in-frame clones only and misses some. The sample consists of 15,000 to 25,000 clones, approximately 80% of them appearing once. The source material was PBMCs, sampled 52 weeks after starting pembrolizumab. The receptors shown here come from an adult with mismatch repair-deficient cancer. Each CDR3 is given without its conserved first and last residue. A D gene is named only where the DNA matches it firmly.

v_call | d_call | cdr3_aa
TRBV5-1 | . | ASSLVPGTTSTDTQY
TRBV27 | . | ASSGNQGIEY
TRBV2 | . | ASMRYTDTQY
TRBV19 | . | ASSIGLGLQETQY
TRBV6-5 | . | ASSSHGASYGYT
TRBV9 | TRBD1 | ASSSGGGSVNTEAF
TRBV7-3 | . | ASSLNSGREAF
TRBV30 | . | ALEPGTTRVDEKLF
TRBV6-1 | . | ASSAGSPVVALH
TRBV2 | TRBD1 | ASRPGQGATNEKLF
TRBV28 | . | ASRNKKLYEQY
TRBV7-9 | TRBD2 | ASPAGREQF
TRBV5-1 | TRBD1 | ASSTLGGATYEQY
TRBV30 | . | AWSPTGGMTEAF
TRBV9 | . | ASSVDPRETQY
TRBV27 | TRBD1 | ASSFSGQGYQPQH
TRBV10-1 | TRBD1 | ASSVPGQGGHEQY
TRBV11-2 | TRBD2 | ASSLILAGSTQY
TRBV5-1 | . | ASSLGGARTGELF
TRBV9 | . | ASSVGLAYDEQF
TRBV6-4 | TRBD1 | ASSDRGHNEQF
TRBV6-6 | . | AERISQNGAQY
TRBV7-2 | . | ASSFVASSSNEQF
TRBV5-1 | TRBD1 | ASSSAGGLNTEAF
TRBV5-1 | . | ASSLQKNYGYT
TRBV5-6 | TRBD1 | ASSTDRGRPPLH
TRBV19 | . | ASSIRRETDTQY
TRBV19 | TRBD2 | ASSQAGVYRPGELF
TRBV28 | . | ASSPPREADTQY
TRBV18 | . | ASSPPASPYEQY
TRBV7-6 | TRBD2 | ASSPELAGRYNEQF
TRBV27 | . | ASSLGGSYNEQF
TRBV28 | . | ASSRSGGVEEKLF
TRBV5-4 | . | ASSSAPGPTYEQY
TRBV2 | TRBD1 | ASSDRGQGNTIY
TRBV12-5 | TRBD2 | ASGFGGSWETQY
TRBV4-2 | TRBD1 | ASSQPGQGPEQY
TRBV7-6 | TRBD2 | ASSIAGGAYEQY